The 31 T cell receptor beta chains below all came from one sample that was sequenced in a study of T cells in Graves' hyperthyroidism and ophthalmopathy. Amplification targeted TCR beta CDR3 regions from RNA transcripts. RT-PCR in the first round (using the HTBI primer set) targeted the TCR CDR3. MiXCR was run by TCRdb on the multiplex PCR reads, yielding one entry per CDR3 protein. Counted here are about 770,000 distinct CDR3 sequences, over 15% occurring once; the ten biggest clones make up 16%. The sample taken for sequencing was blood. The receptor source for this set is a woman between 45 and 65 years old with Graves' hyperthyroidism that later progressed to Graves' ophthalmopathy.

The genes are TRBV5-4 and TRBJ2-1; tentative D call: TRBD1 (6 bases). Germline V lookup: CDR1 SGHNT, CDR2 YYREEE (reference sequence). CDR3 length: 16 residues. The V gene lost 1 base and the J gene lost 3 bases, with 14 bases spanning the gap. The CDR3 loop reads CASSLPGQGFYNEQFF. DNA of the CDR3: TGTGCCAGCAGCTTGCCGGGGCAGGGGTTCTACAATGAGCAGTTCTTC.

This chain links TRBV5-4 with TRBJ1-4, with D unclear. V lost 0 bases, J lost 1 base, and 7 bases lay in between. Per germline, CDR1 SGHNT and CDR2 YYREEE (reference sequence). There are 15 residues in the CDR3. The CDR3 DNA is TGTGCCAGCAGCTTGGATTCGGGAACTAATGAAAAACTGTTTTTT. It specifies CASSLDSGTNEKLFF.

The V call is TRBV10-3, the J call TRBJ1-6, with 7 bases matching TRBD1. This CDR3 is 18 amino acids long. J was trimmed by 0 bases and V by 10 bases; bases with no gene match: 15. The V gene's germline CDR1 is ENHRY and CDR2 SYGVKD. The CDR3 DNA follows: TGTGCCACCAGACAGGGTCCAGCCCTCAGCTCCTATAATTCACCCCTCCACTTT. Protein: CATRQGPALSSYNSPLHF.

This clonotype was seen many times. The chain has TRBV20-1 and TRBJ1-5, with a possible D match to TRBD1 (6 bases). Trimming took off 4 bases at V and 4 bases at J, with 17 bases between the two ends. The CDR3 is 15 residues long. Germline CDR1 and CDR2: DFQATT and SNEGSKA (reference sequence). CDR3 residues: CSATRGGGANQPQHF. CDR3 bases: TGCAGTGCTACCCGGGGTGGGGGCGCGAATCAGCCCCAGCATTTT.

There are a few counts of this clonotype. This chain joins TRBV5-1 and TRBJ1-3; the D gene is possibly TRBD1 (5 bases). Germline V lookup: CDR1 SGHRS, CDR2 YFSETQ. Trimming cost V 4 bases and J 7 bases, with 15 bases left between them. There are 14 residues in the CDR3. CDR3 sequence: CASSPNRDQNTIYF. DNA of the CDR3: TGCGCCAGCAGCCCGAACCGGGACCAGAACACCATATATTTT.

The chain employs TRBV27 and TRBJ2-7; 7 nucleotides line up with TRBD2. CDR3 size: 15 residues. V was pared by 5 bases and J by 3 bases, with 10 bases of the junction left unmatched. Germline CDR1 and CDR2: MNHEY and SMNVEV (reference sequence). The CDR3 DNA reads TGTGCCAGCAGTCCCGGGACTATCCTATACTACGAGCAGTACTTC. Its protein is CASSPGTILYYEQYF.

V is TRBV12-3 or TRBV12-4 and J is TRBJ2-1; weak D call: TRBD1 (6 bases). V lost 6 bases and J 5 bases, leaving 20 bases between the germline ends. The length of the CDR3 is 16 residues. The CDR3 protein is CASRSLGDTPHNEQFF. The CDR3 DNA follows: TGTGCCAGCAGATCACTAGGGGACACACCACACAATGAGCAGTTCTTC.

This clonotype was picked up a small number of times. The chain carries TRBV27 and TRBJ2-7, with a tentative D call TRBD1 (8 bases). Germline V gene sequence: CDR1 MNHEY, CDR2 SMNVEV (reference sequence). V was cut by 5 bases and J by 4 bases, with 18 bases left in between. CDR3 length: 15 amino acids. The CDR3 nucleotides are TGTGCCAGCAGTGCCCAGGACAGGGAGGGATACGAGCAGTACTTC. Protein product: CASSAQDREGYEQYF.

A word on this clonotype: This is likely a read error, given that the CDR3 carries no conserved phenylalanine or tryptophan at its end. V is TRBV11-2 and J is TRBJ1-1, with D maybe TRBD1 (6 bases). The V and J ends lost 8 bases and 1 base respectively, with 17 bases between them. The CDR3 loop spans 15 amino acids. Germline CDR1 SGHAT, CDR2 FQNNGV. The DNA for the CDR3 is TGTGCCAGCGGCTCAACAGGGTGGGGGAACACTGAAGCTTTCCTT. Translated: CASGSTGWGNTEAFL.

The chain links TRBV25-1 to TRBJ1-4, with 7 bases fitting TRBD1. The CDR3 length is 14 residues. V lost 3 bases, J lost 3 bases, and 1 base stayed unmatched. Germline CDR1 and CDR2: MGHDK and SYGVNS. CDR3 sequence: CASSEGQPNEKLFF. CDR3 coding DNA: TGTGCCAGCAGTGAGGGACAGCCTAATGAAAAACTGTTTTTT.

This rearrangement joins TRBV25-1 to TRBJ2-1; 12 nucleotides agree with TRBD2. Germline V CDR1 and CDR2: MGHDK, SYGVNS. The CDR3 extends over 16 amino acids. After removal of 4 bases from V and 4 bases from J, the junction contained 5 bases not matched to a gene. This chain's CDR3 is CASSAPGLAGYNEQFF. The CDR3, as DNA: TGTGCCAGCAGTGCTCCGGGACTAGCGGGTTACAATGAGCAGTTCTTC. Full variable domain (outside the CDR3, taken from reference TRBV25-1 and TRBJ2-1): EADIYQTPRYLVIGTGKKITLECSQTMGHDKMYWYQQDPGMELHLIHYSYGVNSTEKGDLSSESTVSRIRTEHFPLTLESARPSHTSQYLCASSAPGLAGYNEQFFGPGTRLTVL.

V gene TRBV7-9 combines with J gene TRBJ2-7; 12 bases align to TRBD2. Germline-derived CDR1 and CDR2 are SEHNR and FQNEAQ (reference sequence). The CDR3 spans 14 residues. Trimming removed 4 bases from V and 4 bases from J; junction bases left unmatched: 2. As DNA, the CDR3 is TGTGCCAGCAGCTCGACTAGCGGGAGATACGAGCAGTACTTC. Amino acid sequence: CASSSTSGRYEQYF. The entire variable domain, with the rest obtained from reference TRBV7-9 and TRBJ2-7, is as follows: DTGVSQNPRHKITKRGQNVTFRCDPISEHNRLYWYRQTLGQGPEFLTYFQNEAQLEKSRLLSDRFSAERPKGSFSTLEIQRTEQGDSAMYLCASSSTSGRYEQYFGPGTRLTVT.

The chain employs TRBV29-1 and TRBJ2-7; TRBD1 aligns across 7 bases. V shed 1 base, J shed 1 base, and the junction held 1 base outside the gene matches. Germline CDR1 is SQVTM and CDR2 is ANQGSEA. This CDR3 has 13 residues. CDR3 amino acids: CSVEAGQSYEQYF. The CDR3 DNA is TGCAGCGTTGAAGCGGGACAGTCCTACGAGCAGTACTTC.

In regard to this clonotype: This could be a read error, since a much larger clone is one nucleotide away. The chain has TRBV29-1 and TRBJ2-3; 9 bases align to TRBD1. The CDR3 is 16 amino acids. Germline V gene lookup returns CDR1 SQVTM and CDR2 ANQGSEA. The chain's CDR3 is CSVEDGQGKNTDTRYF. The CDR3 DNA reads TGCAGCGTTGAAGATGGACAGGGGAAAAACACAGATACGCGGTATTTT.

In this sample, this clonotype turned up many times. The chain is built from TRBV20-1 and TRBJ1-5; D is perhaps TRBD1 (5 bases). V dropped 2 bases and J dropped 7 bases, with 15 bases sitting between them. Germline values: CDR1 DFQATT, CDR2 SNEGSKA (reference sequence). The CDR3 extends over 14 amino acids. The CDR3 sequence: CSARQVGEGQPQHF. The CDR3 bases are TGCAGTGCTAGACAGGTGGGGGAGGGACAGCCCCAGCATTTT.

The V call is TRBV29-1, the J call TRBJ2-3; 8 bases fit TRBD2. The CDR3 is made up of 19 amino acids. Germline V gene lookup returns CDR1 SQVTM and CDR2 ANQGSEA. With 6 bases clipped from V and 4 bases from J, the junction kept 24 bases outside the gene matches. The CDR3 sequence is CSVLYRGGSGGQWADTQYF. The CDR3 DNA reads as TGCAGCGTCCTCTACCGTGGTGGGAGCGGGGGTCAATGGGCAGATACGCAGTATTTT.

This clonotype was detected ten times or more. V and J are TRBV12-3 or TRBV12-4 and TRBJ2-5; tentatively, D is TRBD1 or TRBD2 (5 bases each). The J call may be wrong; the DNA end is better matched by TRBJ2-3. This CDR3 region has 11 residues. This CDR3 reads CASSPGGTQYF. The CDR3 nucleotides are TGTGCCAGCAGCCCTGGGGGTACGCAGTATTTT.

V usage is TRBV3-1 and J usage is TRBJ2-2; no clear D. The V and J ends lost 0 bases and 1 base respectively, with 12 bases between them. The germline V gene encodes CDR1 LGHDT and CDR2 YNNKEL (reference sequence). There are 17 residues in the CDR3. This chain's CDR3 is CASSQDRRILNTGELFF. CDR3 bases: TGTGCCAGCAGCCAAGATCGGCGCATTCTGAACACCGGGGAGCTGTTTTTT. Drawing the rest from reference TRBV3-1 and TRBJ2-2, the complete variable domain is DTAVSQTPKYLVTQMGNDKSIKCEQNLGHDTMYWYKQDSKKFLKIMFSYNNKELIINETVPNRFSPKSPDKAHLNLHINSLELGDSAVYFCASSQDRRILNTGELFFGEGSRLTVL.

This clonotype appeared a few times. V and J are TRBV19 and TRBJ1-5; 7 nucleotides line up with TRBD1. Trimming at V came to 3 bases and at J to 5 bases, leaving 13 bases not matched to a gene. Germline V gene data show CDR1 as LNHDA and CDR2 as SQIVND (reference sequence). This CDR3 is 17 amino acids long. DNA of the CDR3: TGTGCCAGTAGTATGCGAACAGGGGTACCTACCGATCAGCCCCAGCATTTT. Encoded protein: CASSMRTGVPTDQPQHF.

In this sample, this clonotype turned up many times. The chain employs TRBV20-1 and TRBJ2-2, with D perhaps matching TRBD2 (6 bases). V was cut by 3 bases and J by 1 base, with 15 bases left in between. The CDR3 sequence is 16 residues long. CDR1 and CDR2 from the germline V gene are DFQATT and SNEGSKA (reference sequence). CDR3 nucleotides: TGCAGTGCTAGCTGGCGCCGGGACTTGAACACCGGGGAGCTGTTTTTT. This sequence encodes CSASWRRDLNTGELFF.

This clonotype was picked up many times. The V gene is TRBV20-1, the J gene TRBJ1-3; D is uncertain. Per the germline V gene, CDR1 is DFQATT and CDR2 is SNEGSKA (reference sequence). V lost 0 bases and J 4 bases, leaving 10 bases between the germline ends. This CDR3 contains 14 residues. CDR3 region: CSARDMALGNTIYF. The CDR3 DNA reads as TGCAGTGCTAGAGATATGGCCTTGGGAAACACCATATATTTT.

This clonotype was seen ten or more times. The chain carries TRBV30 and TRBJ1-2, with TRBD1 as a possible D gene (6 bases). Germline V gene sequence: CDR1 GTSNPN, CDR2 SVGIG (reference sequence). The V end was cut by 3 bases, the J end by 8 bases, with 13 bases between. The CDR3 runs to 12 residues. The CDR3 protein is CAWRQVRGGYTF. CDR3 DNA sequence: TGTGCCTGGAGACAGGTCAGGGGCGGCTACACCTTC.

This chain links TRBV30 with TRBJ1-6; D is unresolved. Trimming pared 3 bases from V and 5 bases from J, leaving 8 bases between. CDR3 length equals 13 residues. The germline V gene has CDR1 GTSNPN and CDR2 SVGIG (reference sequence). The CDR3 nucleotides are TGTGCCTGGAGGACCGCAGATAATTCACCCCTCCACTTT. This encodes CAWRTADNSPLHF.

This clonotype was observed a handful of times. The V and J genes are TRBV4-1 and TRBJ1-4, with a weak D call TRBD1 (5 bases). Germline CDR1 is MGHRA and CDR2 is YSYEKL. There are 19 residues in the CDR3. The ends were cut back, 0 bases at V and 3 bases at J, with 20 bases in the middle. The CDR3 nucleotides read TGCGCCAGCAGCCAAGATGAGGCCGGGGCCTTAAGTCCTAATGAAAAACTGTTTTTT. Protein product: CASSQDEAGALSPNEKLFF.

The chain recombines TRBV5-1 with TRBJ2-2; D is uncertain. The V gene's germline CDR1 is SGHRS and CDR2 YFSETQ. The ends were cut back, 4 bases at V and 6 bases at J, with 13 bases in the middle. This CDR3 comprises 14 residues. This CDR3 reads CASSAPLISGELFF. CDR3 bases: TGCGCCAGCAGCGCCCCCCTCATCTCCGGGGAGCTGTTTTTT.

The chain links TRBV6-1 to TRBJ1-5, with D perhaps matching TRBD1 (6 bases). Germline values: CDR1 MNHNS, CDR2 SASEGT. V was clipped by 11 bases and J by 3 bases, with 11 bases between them. The CDR3 contains 12 residues. CDR3 amino acids: CALAGDNQPQHF. The CDR3 bases are TGTGCCCTCGCAGGGGACAATCAGCCCCAGCATTTT.

A few counts support this clonotype. The chain is built from TRBV5-1 and TRBJ2-6, with D possibly called TRBD1 or TRBD2 (5 bases each). The germline V gene encodes CDR1 SGHRS and CDR2 YFSETQ. V lost 7 bases, J lost 0 bases, and 14 bases lay in between. The CDR3 runs 16 residues. The CDR3 nucleotides read TGCGCCAGCGTTTGGGACCCTTCCTCTGGGGCCAACGTCCTGACTTTC. It specifies CASVWDPSSGANVLTF.

This clonotype was found a few times. For the CDR3, the DNA is TGTGCCAGCAGTGGTCAAGGGAGGGGCGGACAAGCTAACTATGGCTACACCTTC. This gives the protein CASSGQGRGGQANYGYTF. This chain uses TRBV6-1 with TRBJ1-2, with D possibly TRBD1 on 5 matching bases. Per germline, CDR1 MNHNS and CDR2 SASEGT. This CDR3 is 18 amino acids long. Trimming removed 4 bases from V and 0 bases from J, with 21 bases in between.

This clonotype was seen a handful of times. The genes are TRBV20-1 and TRBJ1-2; D uncertain. There are 12 residues in the CDR3. The germline gives CDR1 DFQATT, CDR2 SNEGSKA (reference sequence). V was shortened by 5 bases and J by 8 bases, with 15 bases between the two germline ends. CDR3 sequence: CSAPRGPFGYTF. The CDR3 region has the DNA TGCAGTGCTCCGAGAGGCCCTTTCGGCTACACCTTC.

This clonotype was detected a few times. The junction does not match germline at one end; this may be a read error. The CDR3 nucleotides are TGTGCCAGCTGGCCCGGGACTAGCGGAACCTACGAGCGGTACTTC. Protein product: CASWPGTSGTYERYF. This rearrangement joins TRBV6-1 to TRBJ2-7; 11 bases line up with TRBD2. CDR3 length: 15 residues. Looked up from germline, CDR1 is MNHNS and CDR2 is SASEGT.

The V and J genes are TRBV29-1 and TRBJ2-6; D is ambiguous. The ends were cut back, 2 bases at V and 1 base at J, with 3 bases in the middle. The CDR3 sequence is 13 residues long. CDR1 SQVTM and CDR2 ANQGSEA come from the germline V gene. DNA for the CDR3: TGCAGCGTTGAACCGTCTGGGGCCAACGTCCTGACTTTC. Encoded protein: CSVEPSGANVLTF.